This TCR beta chain was profiled in a study of T cells in Graves' hyperthyroidism and ophthalmopathy. Whole-study context: Staff took peripheral blood when the initial diagnosis was made, before any treatment began. Study results and caveats: Most thyroid-expanded clonotypes above 0.001 were also found in blood.

This CDR3 comprises 16 residues. Between the trimmed V and J ends, which lost 4 bases and 1 base, there was a span of 19 bases. Germline CDR1 reads GTSNPN; CDR2 reads SVGIG (reference sequence). Amplified TCR beta CDR3 regions derived from RNA transcripts. The HTBI set primed first-round TCR CDR3 RT-PCR. TCRdb re-called the multiplex PCR reads through MiXCR, storing one row per CDR3 protein. The data hold roughly 700,000 distinct CDR3 sequences, with approximately 15% observed a single time. Aged 18 to 65, the patients had hyperthyroidism that was newly diagnosed and had lasted under 2 months. Diagnosis relied on clinical symptoms, serum thyroxine and TRAb, thyroid ultrasound and orbital computed tomography. This clonotype was detected ten times or more. The antigen is undetermined.

The sample comprised blood. The receptor's source is a woman aged 18-29 years with Graves' hyperthyroidism. This rearrangement joins TRBV30 to TRBJ1-1, with D hard to call. The CDR3, as DNA: TGTGCCTGGAAACCCCGGGTCCTCCAAGGGAACACTGAAGCTTTCTTT. Translated, it gives CAWKPRVLQGNTEAFF.